This T cell receptor beta chain was observed in a study of OX40 agonist ivuxolimab in advanced cancers. Study context: Among those enrolled, mean age was about 58 years (range 23 to 79) and less than 90% were male. One patient with hepatocellular carcinoma and two with cutaneous melanoma, three in all, had partial responses.

Profiled with immunoSEQ multiplex PCR; TCRdb holds only in-frame clones, not every one. The sample carries roughly 80,000 clones, roughly four fifths recorded once. CDR3 size: 12 residues. Trimming took 8 bases from V and 9 from J; bases not matched to a gene: 6. In germline, CDR1 is SNHLY, CDR2 FYNNEI. The receptor's source is an adult with an advanced solid tumor such as melanoma, head and neck, liver or kidney cancer. Sequencing was performed on CD4+ or CD8+ T cells sorted from blood, taken in a trial of the OX40 agonist ivuxolimab. The J gene is TRBJ2-1, the V gene TRBV2, with 8 bases that match TRBD2. CDR3 residues: CASAAGVGEQFF. For the CDR3, the DNA is TGTGCCAGCGCAGCGGGAGTGGGTGAGCAGTTCTTC.